The clone carrying this TCR beta chain appeared a few times. Its antigen remains unidentified. Sequencing was performed with immunoSEQ multiplex PCR; in TCRdb, only in-frame clones are kept and a portion is missing. The sample carries 20,000 to 25,000 clones, approximately 90% recorded once. Trimming cost V 3 bases and J 9 bases, with 12 bases left between them. The CDR3 consists of 13 residues. Germline V CDR1 and CDR2: SGHTA, FQGNSA. This record comes from a study of T cells in narcolepsy. Study in general: Patients with NT1 or NT2 and healthy control donors were enrolled.

Overall study findings and caveats: Autoreactive HCRT-specific and TRIB2-specific clonotypes were marked in same-patient CSF-versus-blood CD4+ comparisons.

The sequenced material came from CD45RA- memory CD4+ T cells from PBMCs. The chain combines TRBV7-2 with TRBJ2-1; D may be TRBD1 (6 bases). This TCR was recovered from a human donor with narcolepsy. CDR3 nucleotide sequence: TGTGCCAGCAGCTTCTCAGGGGAAACTGAGCAGTTCTTC. This encodes CASSFSGETEQFF.